The clone carrying this T cell receptor (beta chain) was detected many times. As yet, its antigen is unknown. This sample was included in a study of T cells in Graves' hyperthyroidism and ophthalmopathy. Study-level results: Most clonotypes that expanded in the thyroid above 0.001 also showed up in blood. From stable hyperthyroidism, ophthalmopathy was set apart by a 13 V-J model.

The V and J ends lost 6 bases and 6 bases respectively, with 9 bases between them. CDR3 length: 12 residues. The investigators amplified TCR beta CDR3 regions from RNA transcripts. The study used the HTBI primer set for a first-round RT-PCR of the TCR CDR3. TCRdb itself ran the multiplex PCR reads through MiXCR, one entry per CDR3 protein. The sample contains 380,000 or so distinct CDR3 sequences, 13% of which appear only once. Patients aged 18 to 65 had newly diagnosed hyperthyroidism of under 2 months' duration. Orbital computed tomography and thyroid ultrasound, together with serum TRAb and thyroxine and clinical symptoms, were used for diagnoses.

The source material was blood. The clonotype was recovered from a young man with Graves' hyperthyroidism that later progressed to Graves' ophthalmopathy. J is TRBJ1-5 and V is TRBV12-3 or TRBV12-4, with D perhaps TRBD1 (5 bases). The CDR3: CASRGGGQPQHF. The CDR3 nucleotides are TGTGCCAGCAGGGGGGGTGGTCAGCCCCAGCATTTT.